A single sample is the source of the 14 T cell receptor beta chains below, sequenced in a study of cytomegalovirus exposure and HLA in healthy donors. The PCR used 60 Vbeta and 13 Jbeta primers. The table came from immunoSEQ multiplex PCR; TCRdb's copy has only in-frame clones and leaves some out. This table has 95,000 to 100,000 clones, roughly four fifths appearing once. Sequenced input: PBMCs. These receptors all stem from a man aged 50 or older in good health and CMV-seronegative.

This chain uses TRBV6-5 with TRBJ2-1; 9 bases are a match to TRBD2. CDR1 is MNHEY, CDR2 SVGAGI, per germline. V was pared by 7 bases and J by 7 bases, with 11 bases of the junction left unmatched. This CDR3 is built from 15 residues. The CDR3 loop is CASTSRREGPNEQFF. The CDR3 DNA sequence: TGTGCCAGCACCTCTCGGCGGGAGGGCCCAAATGAGCAGTTCTTC.

The chain has TRBV7-2 and TRBJ2-7; 8 bases match TRBD1. Germline trimming cut 4 bases from V and 0 bases from J; bases unmatched to any gene: 2. This CDR3 has 14 amino acids. Germline CDR1 and CDR2: SGHTA and FQGNSA. The CDR3 DNA reads TGTGCCAGCAGCTCGACAGGGGACTCCTACGAGCAGTACTTC. Encoded protein: CASSSTGDSYEQYF.

This clone came up a few times. This rearrangement joins TRBV7-9 to TRBJ2-5, with D tentatively TRBD1 or TRBD2 (6 bases each). V lost 5 bases and J 6 bases, leaving 13 bases between the germline ends. This CDR3 contains 13 residues. Germline V gene data show CDR1 as SEHNR and CDR2 as FQNEAQ (reference sequence). The DNA for the CDR3 is TGTGCCAGCAGCATAGGGGGGCCCCAGACCCAGTACTTC. It encodes CASSIGGPQTQYF.

The V gene is TRBV6-5, the J gene TRBJ1-2; TRBD1 agrees at 7 bases. This CDR3 contains 15 residues. Per germline, CDR1 MNHEY and CDR2 SVGAGI. The trim removed 6 bases at V and 8 bases at J, leaving 15 bases unmatched. In DNA, the CDR3 is TGTGCCAGCAGGACCGGGACAGAAAGGTGGAGAGGCTACACCTTC. Translated: CASRTGTERWRGYTF.

This clone was detected a few times. The chain combines TRBV6-1 with TRBJ1-5; TRBD1 matches 9 bases. The CDR3 covers 13 residues. Unmatched junction bases numbered 4, after V lost 6 bases and J lost 7 bases. CDR1 MNHNS and CDR2 SASEGT come from the germline V gene. CDR3 sequence: CASRGQGGQPQHF. The CDR3 DNA is TGTGCCAGCAGGGGACAGGGAGGCCAGCCCCAGCATTTT.

J is TRBJ2-3 and V is TRBV5-1; 12 bases agree with TRBD1. This CDR3 is 16 amino acids long. Trimming removed 3 bases from V and 3 bases from J; junction bases left unmatched: 5. The V gene's germline CDR1 is SGHRS and CDR2 YFSETQ. CDR3 in DNA: TGCGCCAGCAGCTGGTCGGGACAGGGGGCAACAGATACGCAGTATTTT. This translates into CASSWSGQGATDTQYF.

This clone was observed a handful of times. The genes are TRBV7-2 and TRBJ2-3; 7 bases are a match to TRBD2. CDR3 length: 14 amino acids. V gave up 3 bases and J gave up 6 bases; unmatched junction bases: 6. Per germline, CDR1 SGHTA and CDR2 FQGNSA. The CDR3 loop reads CASSLAWGGDTQYF. Written as DNA, the CDR3 is TGTGCCAGCAGCTTGGCGTGGGGGGGGGATACGCAGTATTTT.

The chain joins TRBV5-1 to TRBJ2-5; D is perhaps TRBD2 (6 bases). The CDR3 loop spans 16 amino acids. Germline V lookup: CDR1 SGHRS, CDR2 YFSETQ. V dropped 0 bases and J dropped 2 bases, with 14 bases sitting between them. CDR3 nucleotide sequence: TGCGCCAGCAGCTTGGGTTTTGGGACTCAACAAGAGACCCAGTACTTC. Translating gives CASSLGFGTQQETQYF.

The chain uses TRBV27 and TRBJ2-2; no firm D call. The length of the CDR3 is 13 residues. The V and J ends lost 6 bases and 1 base respectively, with 6 bases between them. Germline V gene sequence: CDR1 MNHEY, CDR2 SMNVEV (reference sequence). CDR3 DNA sequence: TGTGCCAGCAGCGTCAGGAACACCGGGGAGCTGTTTTTT. Translated, it gives CASSVRNTGELFF.

The chain is built from TRBV5-4 and TRBJ1-2, with TRBD1 as a possible D gene (5 bases). In germline, CDR1 is SGHNT, CDR2 YYREEE (reference sequence). V lost 7 bases to trimming and J lost 4 bases, with 17 bases between them. This CDR3 region has 14 residues. CDR3 nucleotide sequence: TGTGCCAGCTCACCACCTCGGACAACCTATGGCTACACCTTC. Its translation is CASSPPRTTYGYTF.

Regarding this clone: At one end, the junction sequence differs from germline, possibly due to a read error. V is TRBV27 and J is TRBJ2-7, with D possibly being TRBD2 (6 bases). The CDR3 runs to 13 residues. Germline V gene lookup returns CDR1 MNHEY and CDR2 SMNVEV (reference sequence). The CDR3 is CASSGGLSNEQYF. The DNA of the CDR3 is TGTGCCAGCAGCGGGGGACTCTCCAACGAGCAGTACTTC.

This CDR3 is CASSSRQGSDEQYF. DNA for the CDR3: TGCGCCAGCAGCAGTAGACAGGGTTCTGACGAGCAGTACTTC. This chain uses TRBV5-1 with TRBJ2-7; 7 bases are a match to TRBD1. CDR1 is SGHRS and CDR2 is YFSETQ in the germline V gene. After removal of 4 bases from V and 5 bases from J, the junction contained 9 bases not matched to a gene. The CDR3 sequence is 14 residues long.

About this clone itself: One end of the junction does not line up with germline, which may come from a read error. The sample contains more than one DNA sequence encoding this CDR3. The gene calls are TRBV6-5 and TRBJ1-6; the D gene is possibly TRBD1 (6 bases). From germline, CDR1 is MNHEY and CDR2 SVGAGI. The CDR3 runs 15 residues. The DNA for the CDR3 is TGTGCCAGCAGTTGGTCGGGGAGGGGGGATTCGCCCCTCCACTTT. Encoded protein: CASSWSGRGDSPLHF.

This rearrangement joins TRBV11-2 to TRBJ2-7, with TRBD1 identical over 8 bases. The CDR3 spans 14 residues. V shed 3 bases and J 5 bases; nucleotides not matched to a gene: 6. The germline V gene encodes CDR1 SGHAT and CDR2 FQNNGV. CDR3 DNA: TGTGCCAGCAGCTTCCGGCAGGGGGCTCACGAGCAGTACTTC. Translated: CASSFRQGAHEQYF.